This T cell receptor beta chain was captured in a study of blood T cell repertoires in COVID-19. The CDR3 spans 16 residues. CDR1 and CDR2 from the germline V gene are MDHEN and SYDVKM. The V end lost 2 bases, the J end lost 5 bases, and 18 bases lay between the germline ends. Generated by immunoSEQ multiplex PCR, the TCRdb table keeps only in-frame clones and is missing some. This table has about 170,000 clones, under 90% appearing once. The receptor comes from a woman between 70 and 85 years old with COVID-19, enrolled during active disease. Sequencing was performed on peripheral blood. V gene TRBV28 combines with J gene TRBJ1-1, with a tentative D call TRBD1 (6 bases). CDR3 DNA sequence: TGTGCCAGCAGTTTAGCCAGACAGGTGGGAAATACTGAAGCTTTCTTT. It yields the protein CASSLARQVGNTEAFF.